This entry lists 18 T cell receptor beta chains sequenced from one sample in a study of T-cell memory formation after mild COVID-19. TCRdb re-called the 5' RACE reads with MiXCR, one entry per CDR3 protein. Of around 400,000 distinct CDR3 sequences listed, less than 25% are singletons. The sequencing input was PBMCs or a T cell subset sorted from them (not recorded which). The receptors here all came from an adult woman who had mild COVID-19 (a few samples of this study predate the infection). Cell type and time point are not known.

The V and J genes are TRBV12-3 or TRBV12-4 and TRBJ1-2; D call uncertain. The CDR3 length is 13 residues. Trimming cost V 3 bases and J 3 bases, with 8 bases left between them. The CDR3, as DNA: TGTGCCAGCAGTTTTGCGGAGTACTATGGCTACACCTTC. It specifies CASSFAEYYGYTF.

The gene calls are TRBV29-1 and TRBJ2-3; 7 nucleotides agree with TRBD1. CDR1 and CDR2 from the germline V gene are SQVTM and ANQGSEA. The CDR3 totals 14 residues. V shed 5 bases, J shed 2 bases, and the junction held 7 bases outside the gene matches. The CDR3 bases are TGCAGCGTTCCACGGGACAGCCCCACAGATACGCAGTATTTT. Translated, it gives CSVPRDSPTDTQYF.

CDR3 residues: CASRRDGGYYEQYF. CDR3 nucleotide sequence: TGTGCCAGCAGGCGGGACGGCGGGTACTACGAGCAGTACTTC. J is TRBJ2-7 and V is TRBV12-3 or TRBV12-4; a weak D match, TRBD2 (6 bases). The V and J ends lost 6 bases and 3 bases respectively, with 15 bases between them. This CDR3 contains 14 residues.

The chain joins TRBV12-3 or TRBV12-4 to TRBJ2-2; D not certain. Trimming removed 7 bases from V and 0 bases from J, with 15 bases in between. This CDR3 comprises 16 residues. The CDR3 spells CASTHPDLPNTGELFF. The DNA for the CDR3 is TGTGCCAGCACTCACCCGGACCTTCCGAACACCGGGGAGCTGTTTTTT.

The genes are TRBV4-3 and TRBJ2-1, with D possibly being TRBD1 (6 bases). V shed 7 bases and J shed 0 bases, with 16 bases lying between them. The germline V gene encodes CDR1 LGHNA and CDR2 YSLEER. The CDR3 sequence is 16 residues long. The CDR3 DNA reads as TGCGCCAGCACACCATCAGGGGAGAGCTCCTACAATGAGCAGTTCTTC. Encoded protein: CASTPSGESSYNEQFF.

The V call is TRBV6-5, the J call TRBJ2-7; 7 positions match TRBD1. The germline CDR1 and CDR2 sequences are MNHEY and SVGAGI. The CDR3 spans 14 residues. Germline trimming cut 5 bases from V and 3 bases from J; bases unmatched to any gene: 7. The CDR3 sequence: CASSHRGLSYEQYF. CDR3 DNA: TGTGCCAGCAGTCACAGGGGCCTCAGCTACGAGCAGTACTTC.

The chain couples TRBV5-6 to TRBJ1-1; TRBD1 might be the D (5 bases). This CDR3 spans 16 amino acids. V lost 4 bases and J 0 bases, leaving 16 bases between the germline ends. Per the germline V gene, CDR1 is SGHDT and CDR2 is YYEEEE. The CDR3 nucleotides read TGTGCCAGCAGCATCCCCAGGGTCGAAATGAACACTGAAGCTTTCTTT. It encodes CASSIPRVEMNTEAFF. Combining the CDR3 with reference TRBV5-6 and TRBJ1-1 gives the whole variable domain DAGVTQSPTHLIKTRGQQVTLRCSPKSGHDTVSWYQQALGQGPQFIFQYYEEEERQRGNFPDRFSGHQFPNYSSELNVNALLLGDSALYLCASSIPRVEMNTEAFFGQGTRLTVV.

The genes are TRBV4-1 and TRBJ2-7, with D perhaps TRBD2 (6 bases). Trimming cost V 5 bases and J 2 bases, with 16 bases left between them. The CDR3 consists of 15 residues. Germline V gene lookup returns CDR1 MGHRA and CDR2 YSYEKL. This chain's CDR3 is CASSSGTSQPYEQYF. The DNA of the CDR3 is TGCGCCAGCAGCTCGGGCACTAGCCAGCCCTACGAGCAGTACTTC.

This clonotype was counted a few times. The chain uses TRBV5-1 and TRBJ2-3; 15 bases map to TRBD2. V gave up 4 bases and J gave up 6 bases; unmatched junction bases: 6. The CDR3 loop spans 16 amino acids. Germline CDR1 SGHRS, CDR2 YFSETQ. The CDR3 here is CASSQGLAGGSDTQYF. Here the CDR3 DNA reads TGCGCCAGCAGCCAGGGACTAGCGGGAGGATCGGATACGCAGTATTTT.

The rearrangement uses TRBV19 and TRBJ2-2; 7 bases match TRBD2. The CDR3 totals 16 residues. Per the germline V gene, CDR1 is LNHDA and CDR2 is SQIVND (reference sequence). Germline trimming cut 4 bases from V and 5 bases from J; bases unmatched to any gene: 10. The CDR3 DNA reads TGTGCCAGTAGTACTCCCCCCGGGGGGATGACCGGGGAGCTGTTTTTT. This gives the protein CASSTPPGGMTGELFF.

This chain links TRBV5-1 with TRBJ2-7, with D perhaps assigned TRBD1 or TRBD2 (5 bases each). This CDR3 is 13 amino acids long. The V gene's germline CDR1 is SGHRS and CDR2 YFSETQ. With 2 bases removed from V and 6 bases from J, the gap between germline ends came to 12 bases. In nucleotides, the CDR3 is TGCGCCAGCAGCTTTGGGACCACGGGCGAGCAGTACTTC. Translated, it gives CASSFGTTGEQYF. Complete variable domain (other parts from reference TRBV5-1 and TRBJ2-7): KAGVTQTPRYLIKTRGQQVTLSCSPISGHRSVSWYQQTPGQGLQFLFEYFSETQRNKGNFPGRFSGRQFSNSRSEMNVSTLELGDSALYLCASSFGTTGEQYFGPGTRLTVT.

This rearrangement joins TRBV29-1 to TRBJ1-3; unclear D gene. Per germline, CDR1 SQVTM and CDR2 ANQGSEA. The ends were cut back, 1 base at V and 4 bases at J, with 2 bases in the middle. There are 11 residues in the CDR3. This chain's CDR3 is CSVEGGNTIYF. The CDR3 coding sequence is TGCAGCGTTGAAGGGGGAAACACCATATATTTT. The whole variable domain, filled in from reference TRBV29-1 and TRBJ1-3, reads SAVISQKPSRDICQRGTSLTIQCQVDSQVTMMFWYRQQPGQSLTLIATANQGSEATYESGFVIDKFPISRPNLTFSTLTVSNMSPEDSSIYLCSVEGGNTIYFGEGSWLTVV.

This clonotype has just a few counts. The chain combines TRBV4-2 with TRBJ2-3; 8 nucleotides match TRBD2. Germline V CDR1 and CDR2: LGHNA, YNFKEQ. J lost 4 bases, V lost 4 bases, and 10 bases had no gene match. The CDR3 runs to 16 residues. CDR3 residues: CASSRGSGDLPDTQYF. Written as DNA, the CDR3 is TGTGCCAGCAGCCGGGGTAGCGGGGACCTGCCAGATACGCAGTATTTT.

This rearrangement joins TRBV5-1 to TRBJ2-5, with 9 nucleotides matching TRBD2. From germline, CDR1 is SGHRS and CDR2 YFSETQ. Germline trimming cut 0 bases from V and 2 bases from J; bases unmatched to any gene: 8. The length of the CDR3 is 17 residues. CDR3 region: CASSLDGGGALQETQYF. CDR3 coding DNA: TGCGCCAGCAGCTTGGATGGCGGGGGGGCTCTTCAAGAGACCCAGTACTTC.

The V and J genes are TRBV6-5 and TRBJ2-5; D remains unclear. CDR1 is MNHEY and CDR2 is SVGAGI in the germline V gene. V dropped 0 bases and J dropped 1 base, with 12 bases sitting between them. This CDR3 spans 16 amino acids. This CDR3 is CASSYSLQHSQETQYF. CDR3 sequence (DNA): TGTGCCAGCAGTTACTCCCTCCAACACAGCCAAGAGACCCAGTACTTC.

V gene TRBV20-1 combines with J gene TRBJ2-7, with 7 bases lining up with TRBD2. Germline loops: CDR1 DFQATT, CDR2 SNEGSKA (reference sequence). V gave up 7 bases and J gave up 0 bases; unmatched junction bases: 3. CDR3 length: 12 amino acids. The CDR3: CSVLAPSYEQYF. CDR3 bases: TGCAGTGTACTAGCGCCCTCCTACGAGCAGTACTTC.

This chain joins TRBV27 and TRBJ1-2; 9 nucleotides match TRBD1. Unmatched junction bases numbered 14, after V lost 5 bases and J lost 7 bases. CDR1 MNHEY and CDR2 SMNVEV come from the germline V gene (reference sequence). The CDR3 covers 16 residues. The CDR3 loop is CASSPKRAGQGSGYTF. The CDR3 DNA follows: TGTGCCAGCAGTCCCAAGCGGGCGGGACAGGGTAGTGGCTACACCTTC.

The V gene is TRBV5-1, the J gene TRBJ2-2, with TRBD2 as a possible D gene (6 bases). V was cut by 5 bases and J by 1 base, with 12 bases left in between. Germline V gene data show CDR1 as SGHRS and CDR2 as YFSETQ. There are 15 residues in the CDR3. CDR3: CASRPRGRNTGELFF. CDR3 coding DNA: TGCGCCAGCAGGCCCCGGGGGAGGAACACCGGGGAGCTGTTTTTT. Filled out from reference TRBV5-1 and TRBJ2-2, the complete variable domain reads KAGVTQTPRYLIKTRGQQVTLSCSPISGHRSVSWYQQTPGQGLQFLFEYFSETQRNKGNFPGRFSGRQFSNSRSEMNVSTLELGDSALYLCASRPRGRNTGELFFGEGSRLTVL.